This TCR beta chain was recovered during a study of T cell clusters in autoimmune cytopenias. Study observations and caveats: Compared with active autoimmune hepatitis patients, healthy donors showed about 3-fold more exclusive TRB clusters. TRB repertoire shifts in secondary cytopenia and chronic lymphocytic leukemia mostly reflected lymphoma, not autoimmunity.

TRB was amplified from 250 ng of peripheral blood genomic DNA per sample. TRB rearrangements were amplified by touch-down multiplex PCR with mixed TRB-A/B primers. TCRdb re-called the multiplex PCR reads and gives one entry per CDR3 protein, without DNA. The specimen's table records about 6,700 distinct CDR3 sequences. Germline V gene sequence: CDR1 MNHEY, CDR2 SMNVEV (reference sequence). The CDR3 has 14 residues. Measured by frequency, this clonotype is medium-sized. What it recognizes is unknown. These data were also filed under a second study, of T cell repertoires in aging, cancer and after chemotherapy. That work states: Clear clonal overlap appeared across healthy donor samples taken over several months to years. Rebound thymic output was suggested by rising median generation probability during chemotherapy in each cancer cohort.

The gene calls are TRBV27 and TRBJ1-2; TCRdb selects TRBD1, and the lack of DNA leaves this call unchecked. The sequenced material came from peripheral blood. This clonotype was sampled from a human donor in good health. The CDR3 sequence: CASSSGDRVVGYTF.